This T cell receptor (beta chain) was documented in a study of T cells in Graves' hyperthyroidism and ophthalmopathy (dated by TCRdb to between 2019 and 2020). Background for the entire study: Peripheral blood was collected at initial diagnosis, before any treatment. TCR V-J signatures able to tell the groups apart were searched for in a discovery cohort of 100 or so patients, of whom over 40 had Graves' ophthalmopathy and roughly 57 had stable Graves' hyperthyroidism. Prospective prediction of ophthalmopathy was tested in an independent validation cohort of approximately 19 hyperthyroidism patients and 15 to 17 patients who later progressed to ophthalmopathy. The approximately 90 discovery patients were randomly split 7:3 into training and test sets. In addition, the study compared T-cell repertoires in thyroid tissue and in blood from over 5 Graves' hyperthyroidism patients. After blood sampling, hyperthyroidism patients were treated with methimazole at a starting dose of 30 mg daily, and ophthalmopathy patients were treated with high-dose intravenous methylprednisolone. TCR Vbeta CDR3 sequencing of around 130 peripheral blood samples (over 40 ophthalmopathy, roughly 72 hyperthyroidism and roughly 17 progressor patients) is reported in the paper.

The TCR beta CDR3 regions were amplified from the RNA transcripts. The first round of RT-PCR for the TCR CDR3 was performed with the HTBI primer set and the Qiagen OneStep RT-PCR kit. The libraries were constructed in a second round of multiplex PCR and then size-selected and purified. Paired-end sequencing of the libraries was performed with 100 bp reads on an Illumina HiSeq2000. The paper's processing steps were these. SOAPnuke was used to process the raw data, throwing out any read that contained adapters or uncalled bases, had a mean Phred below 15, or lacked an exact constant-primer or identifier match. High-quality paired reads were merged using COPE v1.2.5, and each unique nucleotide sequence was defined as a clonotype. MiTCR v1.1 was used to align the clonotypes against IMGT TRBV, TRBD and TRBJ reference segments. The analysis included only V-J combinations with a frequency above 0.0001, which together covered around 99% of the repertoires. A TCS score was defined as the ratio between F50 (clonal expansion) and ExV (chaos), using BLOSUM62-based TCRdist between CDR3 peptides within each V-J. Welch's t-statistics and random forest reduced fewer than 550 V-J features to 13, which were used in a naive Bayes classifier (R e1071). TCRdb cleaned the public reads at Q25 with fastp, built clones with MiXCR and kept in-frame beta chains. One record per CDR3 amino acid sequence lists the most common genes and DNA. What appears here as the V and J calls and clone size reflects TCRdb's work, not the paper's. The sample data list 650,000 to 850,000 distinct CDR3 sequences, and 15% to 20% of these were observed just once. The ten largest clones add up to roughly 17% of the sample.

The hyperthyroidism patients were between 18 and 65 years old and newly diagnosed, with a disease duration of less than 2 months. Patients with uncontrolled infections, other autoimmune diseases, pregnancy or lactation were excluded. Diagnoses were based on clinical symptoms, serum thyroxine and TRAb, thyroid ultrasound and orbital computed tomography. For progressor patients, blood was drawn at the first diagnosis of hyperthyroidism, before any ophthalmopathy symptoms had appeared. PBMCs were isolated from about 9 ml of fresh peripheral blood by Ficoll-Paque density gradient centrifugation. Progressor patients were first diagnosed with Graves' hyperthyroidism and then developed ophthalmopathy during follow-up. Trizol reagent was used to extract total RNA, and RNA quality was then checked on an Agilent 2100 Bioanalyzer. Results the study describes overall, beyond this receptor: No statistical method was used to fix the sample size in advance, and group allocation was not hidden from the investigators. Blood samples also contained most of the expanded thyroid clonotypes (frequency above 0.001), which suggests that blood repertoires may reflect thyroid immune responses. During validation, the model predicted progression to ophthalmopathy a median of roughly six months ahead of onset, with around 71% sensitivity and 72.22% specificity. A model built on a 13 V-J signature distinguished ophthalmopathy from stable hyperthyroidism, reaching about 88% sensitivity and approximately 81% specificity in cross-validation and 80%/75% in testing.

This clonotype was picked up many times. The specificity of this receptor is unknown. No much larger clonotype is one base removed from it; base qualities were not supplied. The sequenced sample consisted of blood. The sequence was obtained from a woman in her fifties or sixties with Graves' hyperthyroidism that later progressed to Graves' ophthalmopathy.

The DNA sequence is as follows: TGTGCCAGCAGCTTAGGAGGGCGGGGGTTGACTGAAGCTTTCTTT. Translated, it reads CASSLGGRGLTEAFF. The chain uses TRBV13 and TRBJ1-1; a tentative D call is TRBD1 (5 bases match). V and J lose 0 bases and 5 bases, and a span of 13 bases separates them. From its cysteine to its phenylalanine, the CDR3 spans 15 amino acids. Kept here is only the CDR3 DNA, which spans 45 bases and is read in frame from base 1. CDR1 and CDR2, per the germline V gene (reference sequence), are PRHDT and FYEKMQ.